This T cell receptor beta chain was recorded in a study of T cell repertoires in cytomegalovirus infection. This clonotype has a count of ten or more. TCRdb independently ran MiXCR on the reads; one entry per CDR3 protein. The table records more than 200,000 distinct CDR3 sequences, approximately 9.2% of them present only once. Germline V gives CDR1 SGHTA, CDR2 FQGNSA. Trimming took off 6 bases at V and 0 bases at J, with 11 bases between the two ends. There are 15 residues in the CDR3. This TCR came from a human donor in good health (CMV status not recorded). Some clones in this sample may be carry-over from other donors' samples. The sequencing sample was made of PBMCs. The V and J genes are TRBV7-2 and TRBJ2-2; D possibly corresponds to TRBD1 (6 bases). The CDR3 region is CASSQTGSNTGELFF. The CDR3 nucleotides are TGTGCCAGCAGTCAGACAGGCTCGAACACCGGGGAGCTGTTTTTT.